The 3 T cell receptor beta chains below were found in one sample sequenced in a study of T cells in narcolepsy. The assay was immunoSEQ multiplex PCR, and TCRdb's table has in-frame clones only and misses some. This table holds tens of thousands of clones, about 80% found once. Sequenced: memory (CD45RA-) CD4+ T cells from blood. All receptors derive from a human donor in good health.

The rearrangement links TRBV29-1 to TRBJ2-1; 8 bases are a match to TRBD1. Germline CDR1 reads SQVTM; CDR2 reads ANQGSEA. The CDR3 sequence is 15 residues long. V lost 5 bases and J lost 0; bases outside the gene matches: 6. The CDR3 sequence: CSVSPTGGSYNEQFF. CDR3 bases: TGCAGCGTTTCCCCCACAGGGGGCTCCTACAATGAGCAGTTCTTC.

V is TRBV18 and J is TRBJ1-2, with D perhaps TRBD1 (5 bases). The CDR3 is 16 amino acids. Germline values: CDR1 KGHSH, CDR2 LQKENI. Between the trimmed V and J ends, which lost 4 bases and 9 bases, there was a span of 24 bases. The CDR3: CASSRNRTPGKSSYTF. The DNA for the CDR3 is TGTGCCAGCTCACGTAACCGGACACCGGGAAAATCTAGCTACACCTTC.

The rearrangement joins TRBV21-1 to TRBJ1-6. TRBV21-1 is flagged as a pseudogene. This CDR3 has 18 residues. CDR3 DNA sequence: TGTGCCAGCAGCAAAATGGGAGGACAGCGCTCCTATAATTCACCCCTCCACTTT. Amino acid sequence: CASSKMGGQRSYNSPLHF.